This passage covers 10 T cell receptor beta chains from one sample sequenced in a study of blood T cell repertoires in COVID-19. Method: immunoSEQ multiplex PCR; TCRdb's copy keeps in-frame clones and lacks some. The table has hundreds of thousands of clones, approximately 85% seen once. The material sequenced was peripheral blood. These receptors were obtained from a human donor in a cohort sampled during active COVID-19.

V is TRBV27 and J is TRBJ1-4, with D possibly matching TRBD1 (6 bases). Trimming took off 7 bases at V and 8 bases at J, with 11 bases between the two ends. Germline CDR1 reads MNHEY; CDR2 reads SMNVEV (reference sequence). The CDR3 loop spans 12 amino acids. The CDR3, as DNA: TGTGCCAGCAAGGGGGTAGGGGAAAAACTGTTTTTT. Its translation: CASKGVGEKLFF.

The genes are TRBV27 and TRBJ2-7, with D possibly TRBD1 on 5 matching bases. Germline V gene lookup returns CDR1 MNHEY and CDR2 SMNVEV (reference sequence). The V end was cut by 3 bases, the J end by 7 bases, with 13 bases between. This CDR3 comprises 13 residues. The CDR3 DNA reads TGTGCCAGCAGTTTTTCAGGTAGGGGAGAGCAGTACTTC. Protein product: CASSFSGRGEQYF.

The rearrangement uses TRBV4-2 and TRBJ2-7; TRBD1 is a possible D gene (6 bases). Trimming removed 4 bases from V and 4 bases from J, with 20 bases in between. This CDR3 comprises 16 residues. CDR1 is LGHNA and CDR2 is YNFKEQ in the germline V gene. The CDR3 loop reads CASSRATEVGAYEQYF. As DNA, the CDR3 is TGTGCCAGCAGCCGCGCAACCGAAGTGGGGGCTTACGAGCAGTACTTC.

The chain recombines TRBV19 with TRBJ2-2; TRBD2 agrees at 10 bases. This CDR3 region has 16 residues. The V and J ends lost 5 bases and 5 bases, in that order; junction bases with no gene match: 8. Germline V gene sequence: CDR1 LNHDA, CDR2 SQIVND (reference sequence). The chain's CDR3 is CASSSASGSQTGELFF. CDR3 in DNA: TGTGCCAGTAGTTCCGCTAGCGGGAGCCAAACCGGGGAGCTGTTTTTT.

The chain carries TRBV7-2 and TRBJ1-1; the match to TRBD1 covers 8 bases. Germline CDR1 SGHTA, CDR2 FQGNSA. Trimming cost V 5 bases and J 1 base; bases outside gene matches: 18. CDR3 size: 19 residues. CDR3 bases: TGTGCCAGCAGCCCCCCCTCGGACAGGGTGGGAGACGGGAACACTGAAGCTTTCTTT. Translating gives CASSPPSDRVGDGNTEAFF.

Here the CDR3 DNA reads TGTGCCAGCAGACCATTCGGGACTAGCGGAGACACAGATACGCAGTATTTT. The encoded protein is CASRPFGTSGDTDTQYF. The J gene is TRBJ2-3, the V gene TRBV11-2; 11 bases fit TRBD2. J was trimmed by 2 bases and V by 6 bases; bases with no gene match: 10. Germline-derived CDR1 and CDR2 are SGHAT and FQNNGV. The CDR3 extends over 17 amino acids.

This rearrangement joins TRBV5-1 to TRBJ2-1; the match to TRBD2 covers 11 bases. CDR1 is SGHRS and CDR2 is YFSETQ in the germline V gene. The CDR3 is 18 amino acids. V lost 0 bases, J lost 0 bases, and 5 bases stayed unmatched. CDR3 sequence: CASSLAILAGGSYNEQFF. The CDR3 nucleotides are TGCGCCAGCAGCTTGGCTATTCTAGCGGGAGGCTCCTACAATGAGCAGTTCTTC.

V gene TRBV7-9 combines with J gene TRBJ1-3; no reliable D call. The V end lost 1 base, the J end lost 16 bases, and 20 bases lay between the germline ends. Germline values: CDR1 SEHNR, CDR2 FQNEAQ (reference sequence). This CDR3 region has 14 residues. CDR3 in amino acids: CASSLESSGLRPYF. CDR3 nucleotide sequence: TGTGCCAGCAGCTTAGAGTCTAGCGGCCTACGCCCCTATTTT.

The V gene is TRBV7-9, the J gene TRBJ2-1; D is unclear. Germline assignment: CDR1 SEHNR and CDR2 FQNEAQ (reference sequence). The CDR3 length is 17 residues. V gave up 6 bases and J gave up 5 bases, with 23 bases separating them. In DNA form, the CDR3 reads TGTGCCAGCAGTCGAATGGTTTCGGCCCTAGGCGACAATGAGCAGTTCTTC. Its translation: CASSRMVSALGDNEQFF. The whole variable domain, remainder taken from reference TRBV7-9 and TRBJ2-1, is DTGVSQNPRHKITKRGQNVTFRCDPISEHNRLYWYRQTLGQGPEFLTYFQNEAQLEKSRLLSDRFSAERPKGSFSTLEIQRTEQGDSAMYLCASSRMVSALGDNEQFFGPGTRLTVL.

The V gene is TRBV7-2, the J gene TRBJ2-3, with D tentatively TRBD2 (5 bases). CDR3 length: 19 residues. V was trimmed by 2 bases and J by 2 bases, leaving 23 bases between them. Germline assignment: CDR1 SGHTA and CDR2 FQGNSA. The CDR3, as DNA: TGTGCCAGCAGCTTAACGTATCCACTAGGACGTACTATCACAGATACGCAGTATTTT. Translated: CASSLTYPLGRTITDTQYF.